This T cell receptor beta chain was sequenced in a study of cytomegalovirus exposure and HLA in healthy donors. Study as a whole: The Caucasian-associated ancestry cluster held around 81% of 300 to 500 genotyped donors. Study-level results: Analysis was carried out at a later point, and it linked a missense DCLRE1C variant to TCR beta V- and J-gene trimming. Most CMV-associated TCR beta chains appeared HLA-restricted in a later analysis.

Comment on this clone: Its antigen is unidentified.

Primers: 60 Vbeta forward and 13 Jbeta reverse. The protocol was immunoSEQ multiplex PCR, while the TCRdb copy is restricted to in-frame clones and leaves out a portion. Found here are about 220,000 clones, about 80% of them singletons; the top ten hold more than 5%. The CDR3 totals 16 residues. Per the germline V gene, CDR1 is KGHSH and CDR2 is LQKENI. Trimming took 3 bases from V and 4 from J; bases not matched to a gene: 9. This receptor was obtained from a woman aged 40 to 50 in good health and CMV-seropositive. The material sequenced was PBMCs. This chain links TRBV18 with TRBJ2-1; TRBD2 agrees at 7 bases. The chain's CDR3 is CASSPMASGLYNEQFF. CDR3 nucleotides: TGTGCCAGCTCACCTATGGCTAGCGGACTTTACAATGAGCAGTTCTTC. The full variable domain, rest sourced from reference TRBV18 and TRBJ2-1, is NAGVMQNPRHLVRRRGQEARLRCSPMKGHSHVYWYRQLPEEGLKFMVYLQKENIIDESGMPKERFSAEFPKEGPSILRIQQVVRGDSAAYFCASSPMASGLYNEQFFGPGTRLTVL.